These T cell receptor beta chains were read from a single sample in a study of monozygotic twins with inflammatory bowel disease. After re-calling the 5' RACE reads, TCRdb lists one entry per CDR3 protein, DNA absent. The sample holds some 400,000 distinct CDR3 sequences. The sample consisted of blood. The receptors were gathered from a human donor with ulcerative colitis or Crohn's disease, or a healthy co-twin of an affected twin (not recorded which). CDR3s include the opening cysteine and the closing phenylalanine or tryptophan. The order of the fields is V gene, CDR3 length, J gene, CDR3 protein.

>TRBV29-1|11|TRBJ1-1
CSVRERTEAFF
>TRBV5-1|15|TRBJ2-3
CASSLGTSRADTQYF
>TRBV14|14|TRBJ2-2
CASSVGYSTGELFF
>TRBV28|12|TRBJ2-1
CAAKGLVDEQFF
>TRBV9|18|TRBJ2-1
CASSVGLLGSGGYNEQFF
>TRBV7-9|14|TRBJ2-3
CASSLRGQSDTQYF
>TRBV5-1|15|TRBJ2-7
CASSSRRGTSYEQYF
>TRBV9|14|TRBJ2-7
CASSVGGYSYEQYF
>TRBV20-1|15|TRBJ1-2
CSARDQGSTWYGYTF
>TRBV20-1|14|TRBJ2-6
CSARTGSGANVLTF
>TRBV19|14|TRBJ1-1
CASGPGGLLGRAFF
>TRBV11-2|15|TRBJ1-6
CASSSLKGAFSPLHF
>TRBV12-3/TRBV12-4|12|TRBJ2-1
CASSPWYNEQFF
>TRBV5-5|15|TRBJ2-1
CASSFLASGLNEQFF
>TRBV24-1|15|TRBJ1-5
CATSDGTGGHQPQHF
>TRBV5-5|15|TRBJ2-2
CASSWTGGHTGELFF
>TRBV5-4|15|TRBJ2-7
CASSSTGTGWYEQYF